The entry that follows covers one TCR beta chain sequence. Antigen unknown. The junction shows a germline mismatch at one end, possibly a read error. Total RNA (approximately 450 ng) served as template for TCR beta cDNA synthesis primed by a constant-region primer. Libraries of TCR beta came from three nested multiplex PCR rounds with slightly modified ARM-PCR. The study ran its first two PCR rounds for roughly 11 cycles each, using TRBV1-TRBV30 forward primers and a C-beta reverse primer. Via MiXCR, TCRdb re-called the multiplex PCR reads, giving one row per CDR3 protein. This sample has tens of thousands of distinct CDR3 sequences, with roughly two thirds found just once. The sample is drawn from a study of tumor-infiltrating lymphocytes in primary liver carcinoma. For the study at large: The patients, men and women alike, were aged 30 to 69 years. Overall study findings and caveats: Between tumor regions, pairs overlapped more than tumor-adjacent and tumor-blood pairs did. Tumors had a top-250-clone fraction that was significantly higher than blood (p = 0.039).

For each extraction, RNA and DNA were obtained together from around 20-30 mg of unsorted bulk tissue. Chronic HBV infection, untreated so far, was present in the patients. Germline V gene sequence: CDR1 MDHEN, CDR2 SYDVKM. This CDR3 has 14 amino acids. The J gene is TRBJ2-7, the V gene TRBV28, with 10 bases lining up with TRBD2. The origin of this receptor is a man between 40 and 49 years old with primary liver carcinoma and hepatitis B virus infection. Sequencing was carried out using tumor-adjacent normal liver tissue. CDR3 in DNA: TGTGCCAACAGTAGCCTAGCGGGAGACTACGAGCAGTACTTC. Protein: CANSSLAGDYEQYF.